These 29 T cell receptor beta chains were all obtained from the same sample, sequenced in a study of blood T cell repertoires in COVID-19. Sequencing used immunoSEQ multiplex PCR; TCRdb keeps in-frame clones, though not all of them. The sample consists of around 100,000 clones, approximately 69% of them appearing once. Sample: peripheral blood. The receptors here all came from an older man with acute or convalescent COVID-19.

The chain carries TRBV6-6 and TRBJ1-5, with D perhaps matching TRBD1 (5 bases). The CDR3 runs 14 residues. Germline values: CDR1 MNHNY, CDR2 SVGAGI (reference sequence). Deletions cut 7 bases from V and 9 bases from J, with 19 bases between. In DNA, the CDR3 is TGTGCCAGCAACCCCCCCGCAGGGTCAAGGCCCCAGCATTTT. It translates to CASNPPAGSRPQHF.

This rearrangement joins TRBV5-4 to TRBJ2-2; 7 positions agree with TRBD1. With 3 bases clipped from V and 6 bases from J, the junction kept 2 bases outside the gene matches. The CDR3 covers 13 residues. Germline V gene lookup returns CDR1 SGHNT and CDR2 YYREEE (reference sequence). The CDR3 region is CASSSTGAGELFF. CDR3 bases: TGTGCCAGCAGCTCAACAGGGGCCGGGGAGCTGTTTTTT.

The chain links TRBV2 to TRBJ2-5, with 9 bases lining up with TRBD2. The CDR3 is made up of 16 amino acids. Germline V gives CDR1 SNHLY, CDR2 FYNNEI. V shed 2 bases and J 3 bases; nucleotides not matched to a gene: 7. CDR3 region: CASSEPMTSGKETQYF. Here the CDR3 DNA reads TGTGCCAGCAGTGAACCTATGACTAGCGGTAAAGAGACCCAGTACTTC.

The chain combines TRBV5-6 with TRBJ2-1; possibly TRBD2 for D (5 bases). This CDR3 is 13 amino acids long. Trimming stripped 4 bases from V and 5 bases from J, with 10 bases between. Germline CDR1 and CDR2: SGHDT and YYEEEE. The chain's CDR3 is CASSRDWNNEQFF. The CDR3 DNA reads as TGTGCCAGCAGCCGGGATTGGAACAATGAGCAGTTCTTC.

Written as DNA, the CDR3 is TGCGCCAGCAGCTTGGGGACAGGGCGCCGGGGCGAGACCCAGTACTTC. It yields the protein CASSLGTGRRGETQYF. The chain employs TRBV5-1 and TRBJ2-5; 8 bases map to TRBD1. This CDR3 has 16 amino acids. The germline V gene encodes CDR1 SGHRS and CDR2 YFSETQ. The ends lost 0 bases at V and 5 bases at J; junction bases unmatched: 9.

The chain is built from TRBV11-1 and TRBJ1-1; D may be TRBD1 (6 bases). Germline CDR1 is SGHAT and CDR2 is FQDESV (reference sequence). This CDR3 is 14 amino acids long. Trimming left V 1 base short and J 3 bases short, with 9 bases between. In DNA form, the CDR3 reads TGTGCCAGCAGCTTAGTTGGGGGCGACACTGAAGCTTTCTTT. Protein sequence: CASSLVGGDTEAFF.

For the CDR3, the DNA is TGTGCCAGCAGTGAGATGACAGTGAACTATGGCTACACCTTC. This encodes CASSEMTVNYGYTF. The chain couples TRBV6-1 to TRBJ1-2, with D possibly being TRBD1 (5 bases). V lost 3 bases to trimming and J lost 2 bases, with 10 bases between them. The CDR3 totals 14 residues. Germline CDR1 and CDR2: MNHNS and SASEGT.

The gene calls are TRBV6-5 and TRBJ2-7, with 7 bases identical to TRBD2. J gave up 9 bases and V 2 bases, and 13 bases lay outside the gene matches. The CDR3 contains 15 residues. The germline V gene encodes CDR1 MNHEY and CDR2 SVGAGI. CDR3 sequence reads: CASSYDSSGALGQYF. CDR3 nucleotide sequence: TGTGCCAGCAGTTACGATTCTAGCGGTGCCTTGGGGCAGTACTTC.

The V and J genes are TRBV6-1 and TRBJ1-2, with 7 bases lining up with TRBD1. Trimming at V came to 6 bases and at J to 7 bases, leaving 11 bases not matched to a gene. The length of the CDR3 is 14 residues. The germline V gene has CDR1 MNHNS and CDR2 SASEGT. CDR3 protein: CASSPYEGAAGYTF. The DNA for the CDR3 is TGTGCCAGCAGCCCCTATGAGGGGGCAGCTGGCTACACCTTC.

Comment on this clone: Other DNA sequences within the sample encode an identical CDR3. V is TRBV4-3 and J is TRBJ2-3; 14 nucleotides agree with TRBD2. There are 16 residues in the CDR3. V dropped 4 bases and J dropped 1; count of bases not matched to a gene: 1. Germline assignment: CDR1 LGHNA and CDR2 YSLEER. DNA of the CDR3: TGCGCCAGCAGCCGGGGACTAGCGGGGGGCACAGATACGCAGTATTTT. Translated: CASSRGLAGGTDTQYF.

The V call is TRBV20-1, the J call TRBJ1-1; D not resolved. Germline V lookup: CDR1 DFQATT, CDR2 SNEGSKA (reference sequence). Deletions cut 3 bases from V and 10 bases from J, with 12 bases between. The CDR3 sequence is 11 residues long. The CDR3 coding sequence is TGCAGTGCTAGGCCCCGTACTTCAGCTTTCTTT. Protein sequence: CSARPRTSAFF.

The gene calls are TRBV25-1 and TRBJ1-2; 7 bases fit TRBD1. Germline CDR1 is MGHDK and CDR2 is SYGVNS. The CDR3 has 13 amino acids. V was clipped by 6 bases and J by 4 bases; unmatched bases: 5. The CDR3 loop reads CASSPQGLYGYTF. The CDR3 nucleotides are TGTGCCAGCAGCCCACAGGGGCTCTATGGCTACACCTTC.

There are a few counts of this clone. This chain uses TRBV28 with TRBJ1-4; possible D gene TRBD1, 5 bases. The length of the CDR3 is 14 residues. V lost 8 bases to trimming and J lost 1 base, with 11 bases between them. From germline, CDR1 is MDHEN and CDR2 SYDVKM. The CDR3 coding sequence is TGTGCCAGCTCCGGGGGGGTAACTAATGAAAAACTGTTTTTT. Its translation is CASSGGVTNEKLFF. The full variable domain, its missing parts supplied by reference TRBV28 and TRBJ1-4, is DVKVTQSSRYLVKRTGEKVFLECVQDMDHENMFWYRQDPGLGLRLIYFSYDVKMKEKGDIPEGYSVSREKKERFSLILESASTNQTSMYLCASSGGVTNEKLFFGSGTQLSVL.

This rearrangement joins TRBV27 to TRBJ1-3; D may be TRBD1 (6 bases). CDR1 and CDR2 (germline): MNHEY, SMNVEV (reference sequence). This CDR3 has 15 amino acids. Between the trimmed V and J ends, which lost 6 bases and 4 bases, there was a span of 16 bases. The CDR3 is CASSQGGGLGNTIYF. The CDR3 nucleotides are TGTGCCAGCAGCCAAGGGGGGGGCCTAGGAAACACCATATATTTT.

V usage is TRBV15 and J usage is TRBJ2-2; 13 nucleotides align to TRBD2. Germline assignment: CDR1 LNHNV and CDR2 YYDKDF (reference sequence). The CDR3 has 17 amino acids. Trimming at V came to 1 base and at J to 7 bases, leaving 6 bases not matched to a gene. The CDR3 DNA reads TGTGCCACCAGCAGAGGCCGGACTAGCGGGAGAATCGGGGAGCTGTTTTTT. It codes for CATSRGRTSGRIGELFF. Variable domain in full (rest from reference TRBV15 and TRBJ2-2): DAMVIQNPRYQVTQFGKPVTLSCSQTLNHNVMYWYQQKSSQAPKLLFHYYDKDFNNEADTPDNFQSRRPNTSFCFLDIRSPGLGDTAMYLCATSRGRTSGRIGELFFGEGSRLTVL.

The J gene is TRBJ2-3, the V gene TRBV2; D possibly corresponds to TRBD1 (6 bases). In germline, CDR1 is SNHLY, CDR2 FYNNEI. The CDR3 extends over 16 amino acids. The ends were cut back, 2 bases at V and 0 bases at J, with 12 bases in the middle. CDR3 sequence (DNA): TGTGCCAGCAGTGAAATAACCGGGACAAGCACAGATACGCAGTATTTT. It codes for CASSEITGTSTDTQYF.

Written as DNA, the CDR3 is TGTGCCAGCAGCTTAGCGGGAGTGGGATACAATGAGCAGTTCTTC. Translated, it gives CASSLAGVGYNEQFF. The chain employs TRBV11-2 and TRBJ2-1, with D maybe TRBD2 (6 bases). CDR1 and CDR2 (germline): SGHAT, FQNNGV. The CDR3 runs to 15 residues. With 1 base removed from V and 4 bases from J, the gap between germline ends came to 11 bases.

The J gene is TRBJ2-1, the V gene TRBV6-6; weak D call: TRBD1 (5 bases). V was shortened by 2 bases and J by 0 bases, with 11 bases between the two germline ends. The germline V gene has CDR1 MNHNY and CDR2 SVGAGI (reference sequence). The CDR3 contains 16 residues. The CDR3 coding sequence is TGTGCCAGCAGTTACGGGGCAGGGTCCTCCTACAATGAGCAGTTCTTC. Translating it yields CASSYGAGSSYNEQFF.

This clone was found once. The gene calls are TRBV11-1 and TRBJ2-3; the match to TRBD2 covers 8 bases. CDR3 size: 16 residues. Trimming took 4 bases from V and 3 from J; bases not matched to a gene: 9. Germline-derived CDR1 and CDR2 are SGHAT and FQDESV (reference sequence). CDR3 DNA: TGTGCCAGCAGCTGGGGGACTAGTTCCGAAACAGATACGCAGTATTTT. It is translated as CASSWGTSSETDTQYF.

The chain recombines TRBV29-1 with TRBJ2-7; D is possibly TRBD2 (7 bases). From germline, CDR1 is SQVTM and CDR2 ANQGSEA. The CDR3 runs to 14 residues. The V and J ends lost 4 bases and 4 bases respectively, with 17 bases between them. In DNA, the CDR3 is TGCAGCGTTGCCGGGGGGCCCACGGTTTACGAGCAGTACTTC. Protein: CSVAGGPTVYEQYF.

The chain employs TRBV5-6 and TRBJ2-7; 11 bases line up with TRBD2. CDR1 and CDR2 from the germline V gene are SGHDT and YYEEEE. V dropped 3 bases and J dropped 2; count of bases not matched to a gene: 4. CDR3 length: 15 amino acids. Here the CDR3 reads CASSSLAGGPYEQYF. The CDR3 coding sequence is TGTGCCAGCAGCTCCTTAGCGGGAGGGCCCTACGAGCAGTACTTC.

This clone was observed a few times. The gene calls are TRBV21-1 and TRBJ1-6; TRBD1 reflects the table's D call only, with no check against the DNA. TRBV21-1 is designated a pseudogene. This CDR3 has 22 amino acids. This chain's CDR3 is CASSKASFKPGHRSSYNSPLHF. CDR3 sequence (DNA): TGTGCCAGCAGCAAAGCCTCCTTTAAACCGGGACACAGAAGCTCCTATAATTCACCCCTCCACTTT.

The rearrangement links TRBV9 to TRBJ2-1; 7 nucleotides match TRBD1. The CDR3 has 16 residues. Germline V lookup: CDR1 SGDLS, CDR2 YYNGEE. V was clipped by 3 bases and J by 4 bases; unmatched bases: 10. The CDR3 region is CASSASTGLSYNEQFF. In DNA form, the CDR3 reads TGTGCCAGCAGCGCTTCGACAGGGCTATCGTACAATGAGCAGTTCTTC.

The chain uses TRBV5-1 and TRBJ2-7; D perhaps matches TRBD2 (5 bases). The CDR3 covers 14 residues. Germline CDR1 SGHRS, CDR2 YFSETQ. V was pared by 7 bases and J by 2 bases, with 16 bases between. The CDR3 region has the DNA TGCGCCAGCGCCTCCCCGGGGAGCCCCTACGAGCAGTACTTC. This codes for CASASPGSPYEQYF.

This CDR3 is CASRSGTSASEQFF. In DNA, the CDR3 is TGTGCCAGCAGGAGCGGGACTAGCGCTAGTGAGCAGTTCTTC. This chain uses TRBV28 with TRBJ2-1; 10 positions match TRBD2. J gave up 9 bases and V 6 bases, and 8 bases lay outside the gene matches. The CDR3 length is 14 residues. Germline CDR1 is MDHEN and CDR2 is SYDVKM. The full variable domain, completed using reference TRBV28 and TRBJ2-1, is DVKVTQSSRYLVKRTGEKVFLECVQDMDHENMFWYRQDPGLGLRLIYFSYDVKMKEKGDIPEGYSVSREKKERFSLILESASTNQTSMYLCASRSGTSASEQFFGPGTRLTVL.

The chain employs TRBV4-1 and TRBJ2-7; D possibly corresponds to TRBD1 (6 bases). The V end lost 4 bases, the J end lost 1 base, and 17 bases lay between the germline ends. The CDR3 consists of 16 residues. In germline, CDR1 is MGHRA, CDR2 YSYEKL. This CDR3 is CASSPHGQKGSYEQYF. The CDR3 nucleotides are TGCGCCAGCAGCCCCCATGGACAGAAGGGATCCTACGAGCAGTACTTC.

The gene calls are TRBV5-6 and TRBJ2-3; TRBD2 aligns across 7 bases. The germline V gene encodes CDR1 SGHDT and CDR2 YYEEEE. V was clipped by 3 bases and J by 4 bases; unmatched bases: 5. The CDR3 is 14 amino acids. This CDR3 is CASSYLRGADTQYF. DNA of the CDR3: TGTGCCAGCAGCTATCTTCGGGGGGCAGATACGCAGTATTTT.

In this sample, this clone turned up a few times. The rearrangement joins TRBV7-9 to TRBJ1-1; the D is unclear. V lost 1 base and J lost 7, with 7 bases in between. This CDR3 is 12 amino acids long. Germline V gives CDR1 SEHNR, CDR2 FQNEAQ (reference sequence). The DNA for the CDR3 is TGTGCCAGCAGCTTAGGCGGGGATGAAGCTTTCTTT. It is translated as CASSLGGDEAFF. Full variable domain (remainder filled in from reference TRBV7-9 and TRBJ1-1): DTGVSQNPRHKITKRGQNVTFRCDPISEHNRLYWYRQTLGQGPEFLTYFQNEAQLEKSRLLSDRFSAERPKGSFSTLEIQRTEQGDSAMYLCASSLGGDEAFFGQGTRLTVV.

V usage is TRBV6-6 and J usage is TRBJ1-4; D remains unclear. CDR3 length: 12 residues. Germline loops: CDR1 MNHNY, CDR2 SVGAGI (reference sequence). The V and J ends lost 6 bases and 0 bases respectively, with 2 bases between them. Here the CDR3 DNA reads TGTGCCAGCAGCTCAACTAATGAAAAACTGTTTTTT. The encoded protein is CASSSTNEKLFF.